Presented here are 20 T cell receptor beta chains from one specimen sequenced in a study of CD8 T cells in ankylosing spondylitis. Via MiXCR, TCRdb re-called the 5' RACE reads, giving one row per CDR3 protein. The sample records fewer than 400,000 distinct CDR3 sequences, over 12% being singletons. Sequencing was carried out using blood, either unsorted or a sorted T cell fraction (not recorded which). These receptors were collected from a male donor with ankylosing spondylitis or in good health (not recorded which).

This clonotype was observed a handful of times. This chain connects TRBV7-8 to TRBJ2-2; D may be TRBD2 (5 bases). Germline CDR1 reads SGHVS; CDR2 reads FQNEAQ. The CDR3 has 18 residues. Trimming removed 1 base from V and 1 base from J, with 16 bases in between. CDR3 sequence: CASSLEGRRTLNTGELFF. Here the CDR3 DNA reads TGTGCCAGCAGCTTAGAGGGCAGGAGGACCTTGAACACCGGGGAGCTGTTTTTT.

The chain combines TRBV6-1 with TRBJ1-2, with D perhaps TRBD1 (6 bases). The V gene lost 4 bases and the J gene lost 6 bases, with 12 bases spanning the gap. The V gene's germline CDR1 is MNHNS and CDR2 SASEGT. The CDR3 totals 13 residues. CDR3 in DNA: TGTGCCAGCAGTGGGGACAAGGGTCATGGCTACACCTTC. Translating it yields CASSGDKGHGYTF.

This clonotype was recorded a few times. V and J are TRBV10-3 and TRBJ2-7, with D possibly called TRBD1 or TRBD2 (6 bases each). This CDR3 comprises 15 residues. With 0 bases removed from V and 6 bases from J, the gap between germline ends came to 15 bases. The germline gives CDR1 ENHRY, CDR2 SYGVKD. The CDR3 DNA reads TGTGCCATCAGTGAGTCGAATCGGGGGCGTATCGAGCAGTACTTC. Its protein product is CAISESNRGRIEQYF.

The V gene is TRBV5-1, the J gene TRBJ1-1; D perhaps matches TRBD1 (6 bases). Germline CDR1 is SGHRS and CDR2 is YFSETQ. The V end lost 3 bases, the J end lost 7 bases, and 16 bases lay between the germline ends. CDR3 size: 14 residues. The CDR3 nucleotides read TGCGCCAGCAGCTCCCAGGTGGGACAAGGTGAAGCTTTCTTT. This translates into CASSSQVGQGEAFF.

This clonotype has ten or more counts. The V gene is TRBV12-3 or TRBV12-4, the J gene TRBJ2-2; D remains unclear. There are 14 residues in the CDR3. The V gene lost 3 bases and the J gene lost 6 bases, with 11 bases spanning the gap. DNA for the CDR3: TGTGCCAGCAGTTTCCCCCGGTGGGCCGGGGAGCTGTTTTTT. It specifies CASSFPRWAGELFF.

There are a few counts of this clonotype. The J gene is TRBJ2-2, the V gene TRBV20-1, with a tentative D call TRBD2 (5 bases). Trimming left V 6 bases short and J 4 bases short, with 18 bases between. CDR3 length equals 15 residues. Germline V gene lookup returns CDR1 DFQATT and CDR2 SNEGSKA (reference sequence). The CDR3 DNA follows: TGCAGTGCCCGAAGGGAGCCCCGGGGCACCGGGGAGCTGTTTTTT. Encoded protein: CSARREPRGTGELFF.

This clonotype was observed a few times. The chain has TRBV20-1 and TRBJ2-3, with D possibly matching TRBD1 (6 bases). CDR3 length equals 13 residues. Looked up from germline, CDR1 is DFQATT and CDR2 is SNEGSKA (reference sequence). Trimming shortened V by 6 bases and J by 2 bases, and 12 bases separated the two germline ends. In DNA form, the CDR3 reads TGCAGTGCCCGCGGACAGACCACAGATACGCAGTATTTT. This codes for CSARGQTTDTQYF.

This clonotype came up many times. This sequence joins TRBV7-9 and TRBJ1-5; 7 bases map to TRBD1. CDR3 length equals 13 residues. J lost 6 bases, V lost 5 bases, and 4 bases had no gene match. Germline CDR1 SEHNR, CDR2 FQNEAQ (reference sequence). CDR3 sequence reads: CASSGTGAQPQHF. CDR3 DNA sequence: TGTGCCAGCAGCGGTACAGGGGCTCAGCCCCAGCATTTT.

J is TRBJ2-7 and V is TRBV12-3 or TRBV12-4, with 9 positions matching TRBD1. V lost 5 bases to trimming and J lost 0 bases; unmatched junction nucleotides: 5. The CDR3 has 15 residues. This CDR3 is CASSIGQGISYEQYF. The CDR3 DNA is TGTGCCAGCAGTATAGGACAGGGGATCTCCTACGAGCAGTACTTC.

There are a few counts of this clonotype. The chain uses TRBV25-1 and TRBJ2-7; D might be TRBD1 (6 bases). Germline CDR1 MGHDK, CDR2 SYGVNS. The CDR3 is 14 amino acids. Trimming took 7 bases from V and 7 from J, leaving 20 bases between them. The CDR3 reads CASKMGAPPWEQYF. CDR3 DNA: TGTGCCAGCAAAATGGGGGCCCCCCCCTGGGAGCAGTACTTC.

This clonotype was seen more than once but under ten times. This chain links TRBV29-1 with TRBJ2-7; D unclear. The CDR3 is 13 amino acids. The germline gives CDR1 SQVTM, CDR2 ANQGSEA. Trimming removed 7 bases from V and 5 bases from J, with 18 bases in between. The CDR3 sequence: CSGRLFGRNEQYF. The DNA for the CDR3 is TGCAGCGGCCGCCTTTTTGGAAGGAACGAGCAGTACTTC.

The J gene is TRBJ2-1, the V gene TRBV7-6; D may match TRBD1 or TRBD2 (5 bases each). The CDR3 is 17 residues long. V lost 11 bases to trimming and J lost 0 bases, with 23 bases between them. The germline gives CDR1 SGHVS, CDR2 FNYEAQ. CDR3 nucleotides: TGTGCCGGGACCATACTTCTAAGCGGAAGCTCCTACAATGAGCAGTTCTTC. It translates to CAGTILLSGSSYNEQFF.

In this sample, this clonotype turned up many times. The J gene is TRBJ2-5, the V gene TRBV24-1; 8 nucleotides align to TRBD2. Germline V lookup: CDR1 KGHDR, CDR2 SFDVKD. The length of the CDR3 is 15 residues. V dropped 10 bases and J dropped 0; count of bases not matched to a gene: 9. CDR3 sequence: CATTPGGPYQETQYF. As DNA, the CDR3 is TGTGCCACGACCCCGGGAGGGCCGTACCAAGAGACCCAGTACTTC.

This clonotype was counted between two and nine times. The CDR3 loop is CASSLDSGTNGEQYF. As DNA, the CDR3 is TGCGCCAGCAGCTTGGATAGCGGGACTAATGGCGAGCAGTACTTC. This chain uses TRBV5-1 with TRBJ2-7; TRBD2 matches 8 bases. This CDR3 has 15 residues. V gave up 0 bases and J gave up 6 bases; unmatched junction bases: 8. Germline-derived CDR1 and CDR2 are SGHRS and YFSETQ.

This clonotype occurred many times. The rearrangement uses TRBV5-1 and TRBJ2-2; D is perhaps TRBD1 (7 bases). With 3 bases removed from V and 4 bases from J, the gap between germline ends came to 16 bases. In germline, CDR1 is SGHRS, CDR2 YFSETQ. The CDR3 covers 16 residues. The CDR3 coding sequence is TGCGCCAGCAGCTACGGAGGGGGCTTCGGCACCGGGGAGCTGTTTTTT. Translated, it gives CASSYGGGFGTGELFF.

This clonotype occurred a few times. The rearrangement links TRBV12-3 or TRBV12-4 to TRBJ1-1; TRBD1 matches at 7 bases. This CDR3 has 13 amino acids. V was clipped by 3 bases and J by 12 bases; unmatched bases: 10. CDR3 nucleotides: TGTGCCAGCAGTTTGGGAAACCAGGGGGGAACTTTCTTT. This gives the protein CASSLGNQGGTFF.

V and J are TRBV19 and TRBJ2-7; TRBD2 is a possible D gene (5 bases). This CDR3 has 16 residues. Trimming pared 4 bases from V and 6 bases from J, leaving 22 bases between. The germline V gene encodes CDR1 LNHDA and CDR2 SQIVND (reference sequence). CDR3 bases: TGTGCCAGTAGTAGAGGAGGAACAAGTTTCCTACGCGAGCAGTACTTC. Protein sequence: CASSRGGTSFLREQYF.

Written as DNA, the CDR3 is TGTGCCAGCAGGCTATACTCAACCGGACAGGGGGCAGATACGCAGTATTTT. Translating gives CASRLYSTGQGADTQYF. This chain connects TRBV12-3 or TRBV12-4 to TRBJ2-3; 10 bases match TRBD1. V trimming: 6 bases; J trimming: 4 bases; junction bases outside the gene matches: 13. This CDR3 comprises 17 residues.

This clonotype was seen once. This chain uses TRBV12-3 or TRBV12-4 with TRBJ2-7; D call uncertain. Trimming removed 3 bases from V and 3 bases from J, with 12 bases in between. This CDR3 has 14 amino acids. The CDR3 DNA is TGTGCCAGCAGTTTGGGCCTGACGGGCTACGAGCAGTACTTC. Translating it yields CASSLGLTGYEQYF.

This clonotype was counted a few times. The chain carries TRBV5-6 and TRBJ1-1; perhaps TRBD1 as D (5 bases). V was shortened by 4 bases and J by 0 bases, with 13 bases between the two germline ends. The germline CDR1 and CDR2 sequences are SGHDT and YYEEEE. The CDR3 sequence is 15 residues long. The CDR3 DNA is TGTGCCAGCAGCGAGTGGACATCCATGAACACTGAAGCTTTCTTT. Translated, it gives CASSEWTSMNTEAFF.